These T cell receptor beta chains were read from a single sample in a study of molecular identifiers for immune sequencing clone quantification. TCRdb reprocessed the PCR reads with MiXCR, giving one entry per CDR3 protein. Among some 70,000 distinct CDR3 sequences listed, less than 20% were seen once. Sequencing was carried out using naive CD8+ T cells from blood, with Jurkat cell RNA spiked in. The receptors here all came from a human donor in good health. Some libraries in this study had Jurkat cell RNA spiked in. The CDR3 runs from the conserved cysteine through the conserved F or W. Fields, in order: J gene, V gene, D gene, clone size, CDR3 protein, CDR3 DNA. A D gene is named only where the DNA matches it firmly. Not all rows give a size; the values are once, few, many and, for expanded clones, a class.

j_call: TRBJ1-1
v_call: TRBV27
d_call: -
clone_size: many
cdr3_aa: CASSIVGGMNTEAFF
cdr3_nt: TGTGCCAGCAGTATTGTAGGCGGGATGAACACTGAAGCTTTCTTT

j_call: TRBJ2-5
v_call: TRBV29-1
d_call: -
clone_size: many
cdr3_aa: CSVVFYGGQEVVKTQYF
cdr3_nt: TGCAGCGTTGTGTTTTATGGGGGGCAAGAGGTCGTGAAGACCCAGTACTTC

j_call: TRBJ1-1
v_call: TRBV6-6
d_call: -
clone_size: many
cdr3_aa: CASSGDPEAFF
cdr3_nt: TGTGCCAGCAGTGGAGATCCTGAAGCTTTCTTT

j_call: TRBJ2-3
v_call: TRBV6-1
d_call: TRBD2
clone_size: many
cdr3_aa: CASSATSAFLLTDTQYF
cdr3_nt: TGTGCCAGCAGCGCTACTAGCGCCTTTCTCTTGACAGATACGCAGTATTTT

j_call: TRBJ2-3
v_call: TRBV2
d_call: -
clone_size: many
cdr3_aa: CASSDPRQTSTDTQYF
cdr3_nt: TGTGCCAGCAGTGATCCCAGACAGACTAGCACAGATACGCAGTATTTT

j_call: TRBJ1-1
v_call: TRBV11-3
d_call: -
clone_size: many
cdr3_aa: CASSPFEAANTEAFF
cdr3_nt: TGTGCCAGCAGCCCCTTCGAGGCAGCGAACACTGAAGCTTTCTTT

j_call: TRBJ2-7
v_call: TRBV5-3
d_call: TRBD2
clone_size: once
cdr3_aa: CASSLQSGRAGEQYF
cdr3_nt: TGTGCCAGCAGCTTGCAGAGCGGGAGGGCGGGCGAGCAGTACTTC

j_call: TRBJ2-1
v_call: TRBV11-2
d_call: -
clone_size: many
cdr3_aa: CASSLRKAGLAYNEQFF
cdr3_nt: TGTGCCAGCAGCTTACGAAAAGCGGGCCTCGCATACAATGAGCAGTTCTTC

j_call: TRBJ2-1
v_call: TRBV2
d_call: -
clone_size: many
cdr3_aa: CASSYDVGNEQFF
cdr3_nt: TGTGCCAGCAGTTATGACGTAGGCAATGAGCAGTTCTTC

j_call: TRBJ2-5
v_call: TRBV3-1
d_call: TRBD1
clone_size: many
cdr3_aa: CASSQEVWTGGSQETQYF
cdr3_nt: TGTGCCAGCAGCCAAGAAGTTTGGACAGGGGGGTCTCAAGAGACCCAGTACTTC

j_call: TRBJ1-2
v_call: TRBV19
d_call: -
clone_size: -
cdr3_aa: CASTPEEGRTYGYTF
cdr3_nt: TGTGCCAGTACCCCAGAGGAGGGGAGAACCTATGGCTACACCTTC

j_call: TRBJ2-2
v_call: TRBV6-2/TRBV6-3
d_call: -
clone_size: many
cdr3_aa: CASKSGELFF
cdr3_nt: TGTGCCAGCAAATCCGGGGAGCTGTTTTTT

j_call: TRBJ2-1
v_call: TRBV19
d_call: -
clone_size: few
cdr3_aa: CASSIAGSEQFF
cdr3_nt: TGTGCCAGTAGTATAGCGGGAAGTGAGCAGTTCTTC

j_call: TRBJ2-3
v_call: TRBV5-6
d_call: -
clone_size: -
cdr3_aa: CASSLALVSDTQYF
cdr3_nt: TGTGCCAGCAGCTTGGCCCTCGTAAGTGATACGCAGTATTTT

j_call: TRBJ2-7
v_call: TRBV3-1
d_call: TRBD2
clone_size: many
cdr3_aa: CASSHGWEGRYEQYF
cdr3_nt: TGTGCCAGCAGCCACGGGTGGGAGGGTCGCTACGAGCAGTACTTC

j_call: TRBJ1-2
v_call: TRBV19
d_call: -
clone_size: many
cdr3_aa: CASSPDWRGYTF
cdr3_nt: TGTGCCAGTAGCCCCGATTGGCGCGGCTACACCTTC

j_call: TRBJ2-1
v_call: TRBV27
d_call: -
clone_size: -
cdr3_aa: CASSFFRELYNGQFF
cdr3_nt: TGTGCCAGCAGTTTCTTCCGTGAGCTATACAATGGGCAGTTCTTC

j_call: TRBJ2-7
v_call: TRBV20-1
d_call: -
clone_size: many
cdr3_aa: CSARPDWSGYEQYF
cdr3_nt: TGCAGTGCTAGGCCGGACTGGTCGGGTTACGAGCAGTACTTC

j_call: TRBJ2-7
v_call: TRBV11-2
d_call: -
clone_size: few
cdr3_aa: CASSPDYERYEQYF
cdr3_nt: TGTGCCAGCAGCCCGGACTATGAGCGGTACGAGCAGTACTTC

j_call: TRBJ2-3
v_call: TRBV6-2/TRBV6-3
d_call: -
clone_size: many
cdr3_aa: CASSYSLTDTQYF
cdr3_nt: TGTGCCAGCAGTTACTCACTTACAGATACGCAGTATTTT

j_call: TRBJ2-5
v_call: TRBV2
d_call: -
clone_size: many
cdr3_aa: CASSETTYQETQYF
cdr3_nt: TGTGCCAGCAGTGAAACTACGTACCAAGAGACCCAGTACTTC

j_call: TRBJ1-1
v_call: TRBV9
d_call: -
clone_size: many
cdr3_aa: CASSVAGLGVGTEAFF
cdr3_nt: TGTGCCAGCAGCGTAGCGGGCTTGGGGGTCGGCACTGAAGCTTTCTTT

j_call: TRBJ1-4
v_call: TRBV27
d_call: -
clone_size: many
cdr3_aa: CASSLLRDNEKLFF
cdr3_nt: TGTGCCAGCAGTTTGCTCAGGGATAATGAAAAACTGTTTTTT

j_call: TRBJ1-1
v_call: TRBV19
d_call: -
clone_size: -
cdr3_aa: CASSWGSPGTEAFF
cdr3_nt: TGTGCCAGTAGTTGGGGCTCGCCGGGCACTGAAGCTTTCTTT

j_call: TRBJ2-3
v_call: TRBV5-8
d_call: TRBD2
clone_size: many
cdr3_aa: CASSWEGEGTDTQYF
cdr3_nt: TGTGCCAGCAGCTGGGAGGGAGAGGGCACAGATACGCAGTATTTT

j_call: TRBJ2-7
v_call: TRBV7-9
d_call: TRBD2
clone_size: many
cdr3_aa: CASSSGTSGYEQYF
cdr3_nt: TGTGCCAGCAGCTCGGGGACTAGCGGCTACGAGCAGTACTTC

j_call: TRBJ2-7
v_call: TRBV7-8
d_call: -
clone_size: -
cdr3_aa: CASTDSGASYYEQYF
cdr3_nt: TGTGCCAGCACCGATTCGGGGGCAAGCTACTACGAGCAGTACTTC

j_call: TRBJ2-2
v_call: TRBV13
d_call: -
clone_size: many
cdr3_aa: CASGVGLRSGELFF
cdr3_nt: TGTGCCAGCGGGGTTGGTTTGCGTTCCGGGGAGCTGTTTTTT